The text below deals with one TCR beta chain. Antigen specificity is unknown. The CDR3 is 13 amino acids. Per the germline V gene, CDR1 is SGHAT and CDR2 is FQNNGV. V lost 0 bases and J lost 7, with 10 bases in between. The sample belongs to a study of cytomegalovirus exposure and HLA in healthy donors. Study-wide points: Later, TCR association rates were found to vary by HLA locus, highest for DRB1 and lowest for HLA-C. Later analysis demonstrated an association between a missense DCLRE1C variant and TCR beta V- and J-gene trimming.

Vbeta (60) and Jbeta (13) primers were used in the PCR. The data were produced by immunoSEQ multiplex PCR, yet TCRdb's version contains in-frame clones alone and is incomplete. The table includes some 140,000 clones, about 74% detected once. V gene TRBV11-2 combines with J gene TRBJ2-7; D remains ambiguous. The source is a woman in her fifties or sixties in good health and CMV-seronegative. Sequencing was carried out using PBMCs. The CDR3 DNA follows: TGTGCCAGCAGCTTAGATCATGGCTGGGAGCAGTACTTC. It codes for CASSLDHGWEQYF.